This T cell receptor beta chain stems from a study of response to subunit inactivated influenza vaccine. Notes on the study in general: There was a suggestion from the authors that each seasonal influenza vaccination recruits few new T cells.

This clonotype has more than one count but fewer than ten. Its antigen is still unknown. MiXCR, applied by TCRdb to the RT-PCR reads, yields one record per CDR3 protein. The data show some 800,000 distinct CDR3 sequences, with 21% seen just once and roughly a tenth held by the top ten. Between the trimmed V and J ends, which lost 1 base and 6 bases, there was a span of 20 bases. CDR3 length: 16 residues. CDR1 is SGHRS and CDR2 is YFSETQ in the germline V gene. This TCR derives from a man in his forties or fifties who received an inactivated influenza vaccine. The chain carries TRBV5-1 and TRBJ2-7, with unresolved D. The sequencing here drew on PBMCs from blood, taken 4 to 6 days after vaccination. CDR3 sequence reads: CASSLLPLGSPSEQYF. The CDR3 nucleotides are TGCGCCAGCAGCTTGCTTCCCCTAGGGTCCCCCAGCGAGCAGTACTTC.